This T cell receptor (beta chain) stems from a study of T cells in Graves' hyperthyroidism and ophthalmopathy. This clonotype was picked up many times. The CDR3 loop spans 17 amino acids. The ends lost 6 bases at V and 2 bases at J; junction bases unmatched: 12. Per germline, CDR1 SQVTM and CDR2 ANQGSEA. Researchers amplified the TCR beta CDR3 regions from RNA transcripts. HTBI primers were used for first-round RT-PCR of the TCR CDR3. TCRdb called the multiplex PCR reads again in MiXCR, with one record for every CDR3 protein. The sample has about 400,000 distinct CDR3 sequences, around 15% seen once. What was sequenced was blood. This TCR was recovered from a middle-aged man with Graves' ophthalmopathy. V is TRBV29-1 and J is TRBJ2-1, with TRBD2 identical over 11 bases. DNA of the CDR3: TGCAGCGTCGAGGGGGCTAGCGGGAGGCTAGCCTACAATGAGCAGTTCTTC. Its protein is CSVEGASGRLAYNEQFF.